A single sample is the source of the 3 T cell receptor beta chains below, sequenced in a study of blood T cell repertoires in COVID-19 (TCRdb year 2020). The method was the immunoSEQ multiplex PCR assay. This immuneACCESS table, as held by TCRdb, lists in-frame sequences with V and J called but not all clones. Of the missing ones, under half trace to an unresolved V gene in checked studies; the others have no known cause. In all, the sample holds around 64,000 clones, and 80% to 85% of those were seen once. Clones ranked in the top ten supply about 12% of the sample. Sequenced: peripheral blood. These receptors were collected from a human donor in a cohort sampled during active COVID-19.

The chain links TRBV5-8 to TRBJ1-1; TRBD1 might be the D (5 bases). V lost 4 bases and J 8 bases, leaving 12 bases between the germline ends. The CDR3 spans 12 residues. Per the germline V gene, CDR1 is SGHTS and CDR2 is YDEGEE. The CDR3 DNA is TGTGCCAGCAGCCGGCTGGGGGGGGAAGCTTTCTTT. Encoded protein: CASSRLGGEAFF. Full variable domain (outside the CDR3, taken from reference TRBV5-8 and TRBJ1-1): EAGVTQSPTHLIKTRGQQATLRCSPISGHTSVYWYQQALGLGLQFLLWYDEGEERNRGNFPPRFSGRQFPNYSSELNVNALELEDSALYLCASSRLGGEAFFGQGTRLTVV.

This clone was observed a handful of times. V usage is TRBV12-3 or TRBV12-4 and J usage is TRBJ1-1, with D hard to call. The V end lost 5 bases, the J end lost 8 bases, and 9 bases lay between the germline ends. The CDR3 is 11 amino acids. The DNA of the CDR3 is TGTGCCAGCAGTCCGCGAAAGGAAGCTTTCTTT. Protein product: CASSPRKEAFF.

This chain links TRBV28 with TRBJ1-1; maybe TRBD1 (6 bases). V lost 6 bases and J lost 1, with 15 bases in between. The CDR3 has 15 amino acids. In germline, CDR1 is MDHEN, CDR2 SYDVKM. DNA for the CDR3: TGTGCCAGCAGCTCAGGGGAAACCTGGAACACTGAAGCTTTCTTT. The encoded protein is CASSSGETWNTEAFF.